The clone carrying this TCR beta chain was detected only a few times. The antigen remains unidentified. The data belong to a study of T-cell memory formation after mild COVID-19. TCRdb used MiXCR to reprocess the 5' RACE reads, holding one entry per CDR3 protein. Of about 84,000 distinct CDR3 sequences in the sample, around 13% were seen once. Study conclusions and caveats: There were some responding clones in pre-infection memory, which suggested that cross-reactive memory had joined.

The sample comprised PBMCs or a T cell subset sorted from them (not recorded which). This receptor was taken from an adult woman who had mild COVID-19 (a few samples of this study predate the infection). Cell type and time point are not known.

CDR3 region: CASSYSMGNTGELFF. The CDR3 DNA follows: TGTGCCAGCAGTTACTCGATGGGTAACACCGGGGAGCTGTTTTTT. The chain joins TRBV6-5 to TRBJ2-2; D not resolved. With 0 bases removed from V and 2 bases from J, the gap between germline ends came to 7 bases. Germline V gene sequence: CDR1 MNHEY, CDR2 SVGAGI. The CDR3 runs 15 residues.